This T cell receptor beta chain was identified in a study of cytomegalovirus exposure and HLA in healthy donors. Study-wide results and caveats: A later analysis found TCR association rates differed by HLA locus, highest for DRB1 and lowest for HLA-C. In a later analysis, TCR beta V- and J-gene trimming showed a link to a missense DCLRE1C variant.

This CDR3 is 13 amino acids long. Germline values: CDR1 SQVTM, CDR2 ANQGSEA. With 7 bases removed from V and 6 bases from J, the gap between germline ends came to 15 bases. The PCR used 60 Vbeta and 13 Jbeta primers. Sequenced by immunoSEQ multiplex PCR; TCRdb stores in-frame clones only, minus some. The sample contains 150,000 to 200,000 clones, approximately 80% of which appear only once. Comment on this clone: Antigen: not known.

Sequencing used PBMCs. The TCR originated in a man aged 55-75 years in good health and CMV-seronegative. The V call is TRBV29-1, the J call TRBJ2-2; D gene uncertain. The CDR3, as DNA: TGCAGCGCCCGAAGGAGTGGTTCCGGGGAGCTGTTTTTT. Protein sequence: CSARRSGSGELFF.